This T cell receptor (beta chain) was sequenced in a study of cytomegalovirus exposure and HLA in healthy donors. The study, taken as a whole, reports: In a later analysis, parvovirus B19, influenza, CMV and Epstein-Barr virus appeared linked to several top co-occurrence clusters. Most subjects had HLA-A and HLA-B alleles reportedly predicted accurately by TCR beta sequences. As a later analysis revealed, most CMV-associated TCR beta chains appeared HLA-restricted.

This clone was recorded once. Its cognate antigen is unknown. Vbeta (60) and Jbeta (13) primers were used in the PCR. Clones were read by immunoSEQ multiplex PCR, and TCRdb kept only the in-frame ones, dropping some. This table holds about 180,000 clones, roughly 83% found once. The trim removed 3 bases at V and 4 bases at J, leaving 5 bases unmatched. Germline CDR1 reads SGHRS; CDR2 reads YFSETQ. The CDR3 extends over 14 amino acids. This chain connects TRBV5-1 to TRBJ2-5, with 8 bases fitting TRBD1. Sample: PBMCs. The clonotype originates from a man under 40 in good health and CMV-seronegative. CDR3: CASSSDRGSETQYF. In nucleotides, the CDR3 is TGCGCCAGCAGCTCCGACAGGGGTTCAGAGACCCAGTACTTC.